The 16 T cell receptor beta chains below come from one sample, sequenced in a study of cytomegalovirus exposure and HLA in healthy donors. A multiplex PCR was run with 60 Vbeta primers and 13 Jbeta primers. Profiling relied on immunoSEQ multiplex PCR, and the TCRdb table lists in-frame clones only, not all of them. The table includes fewer than 200,000 clones, about four fifths detected once. The sample was PBMCs. These receptors all stem from a woman between 18 and 30 years old in good health and CMV-seronegative.

This chain uses TRBV18 with TRBJ2-4; D uncertain. The CDR3 is 14 residues long. V gave up 3 bases and J gave up 4 bases, with 10 bases separating them. Germline loops: CDR1 KGHSH, CDR2 LQKENI. The CDR3 loop is CASSPPENKNIQYF. The CDR3 DNA reads as TGTGCCAGCTCACCCCCAGAAAATAAAAACATTCAGTACTTC.

The gene calls are TRBV7-2 and TRBJ2-5, with D perhaps TRBD1 (6 bases). Trimming took 5 bases from V and 7 from J, leaving 11 bases between them. Germline V gene sequence: CDR1 SGHTA, CDR2 FQGNSA. This CDR3 is 12 amino acids long. The CDR3: CASSRTRGTQYF. In nucleotides, the CDR3 is TGTGCCAGCAGCCGGACCAGGGGGACCCAGTACTTC. The whole variable domain, remainder taken from reference TRBV7-2 and TRBJ2-5, is GAGVSQSPSNKVTEKGKDVELRCDPISGHTALYWYRQSLGQGLEFLIYFQGNSAPDKSGLPSDRFSAERTGGSVSTLTIQRTQQEDSAVYLCASSRTRGTQYFGPGTRLLVL.

DNA for the CDR3: TGTGCCAGCAGTCAGGGGAATGAAAAACTGTTTTTT. Its translation is CASSQGNEKLFF. The rearrangement links TRBV28 to TRBJ1-4; weak D call: TRBD1 (6 bases). Germline V gene sequence: CDR1 MDHEN, CDR2 SYDVKM. The CDR3 runs 12 residues. V lost 5 bases to trimming and J lost 5 bases, with 6 bases between them.

This clone turned up a few times. The chain recombines TRBV13 with TRBJ2-5; TRBD1 agrees at 7 bases. There are 14 residues in the CDR3. The V gene end was trimmed by 5 bases and the J gene end by 4 bases; junction bases not matched to a gene: 7. Per the germline V gene, CDR1 is PRHDT and CDR2 is FYEKMQ (reference sequence). CDR3 in DNA: TGTGCCAGCAGCAGACAGGGAAGTTCAGAGACCCAGTACTTC. It specifies CASSRQGSSETQYF.

The J gene is TRBJ2-1, the V gene TRBV19; 9 bases are shared with TRBD1. The CDR3 consists of 13 residues. Unmatched junction bases numbered 7, after V lost 7 bases and J lost 9 bases. CDR1 and CDR2 from the germline V gene are LNHDA and SQIVND (reference sequence). CDR3 sequence: CASNKQGAAEQFF. The DNA of the CDR3 is TGTGCCAGTAACAAACAGGGGGCCGCTGAGCAGTTCTTC.

This clone was seen a single time. The CDR3 region is CASSLGLASYEQYF. In DNA form, the CDR3 reads TGCGCCAGCAGCTTGGGACTAGCATCCTACGAGCAGTACTTC. The chain carries TRBV5-1 and TRBJ2-7; the match to TRBD2 covers 7 bases. Germline V gives CDR1 SGHRS, CDR2 YFSETQ. The J segment lost 1 base and the V segment lost 0 bases, leaving 1 base of the junction unmatched. The CDR3 has 14 amino acids.

This chain joins TRBV28 and TRBJ1-4; tentative D call: TRBD1 (5 bases). This CDR3 region has 15 residues. Trimming pared 2 bases from V and 7 bases from J, leaving 14 bases between. Germline values: CDR1 MDHEN, CDR2 SYDVKM. CDR3 in amino acids: CASSLLAGRGEKLFF. CDR3 in DNA: TGTGCCAGCAGTTTACTAGCGGGACGGGGTGAAAAACTGTTTTTT. Full variable domain (missing parts from reference TRBV28 and TRBJ1-4): DVKVTQSSRYLVKRTGEKVFLECVQDMDHENMFWYRQDPGLGLRLIYFSYDVKMKEKGDIPEGYSVSREKKERFSLILESASTNQTSMYLCASSLLAGRGEKLFFGSGTQLSVL.

The chain links TRBV28 to TRBJ2-6; weak D call: TRBD2 (6 bases). V was clipped by 0 bases and J by 0 bases, with 18 bases between them. The CDR3 runs to 20 residues. CDR1 and CDR2 (germline): MDHEN, SYDVKM. In DNA, the CDR3 is TGTGCCAGCAGTTTATGGGGACTTGGGGGGTCCCACTCTGGGGCCAACGTCCTGACTTTC. Encoded protein: CASSLWGLGGSHSGANVLTF.

The chain employs TRBV27 and TRBJ2-2, with TRBD2 matching 7 bases. Germline V gene lookup returns CDR1 MNHEY and CDR2 SMNVEV (reference sequence). There are 15 residues in the CDR3. V trimming: 3 bases; J trimming: 4 bases; junction bases outside the gene matches: 5. The CDR3 coding sequence is TGTGCCAGCAGTTTTGCGGGAGTCAGCACCGGGGAGCTGTTTTTT. As protein: CASSFAGVSTGELFF.

To note about this clone: The missing conserved phenylalanine or tryptophan at the end of this CDR3 makes a read error likely. V is TRBV2 and J is TRBJ2-7, with 8 bases matching TRBD1. The CDR3 has 15 residues. With V trimmed by 3 bases and J by 0 bases, 4 bases remained unmatched. Looked up from germline, CDR1 is SNHLY and CDR2 is FYNNEI. CDR3 bases: TGTGCCAGCAGTGATTTGACAGGGGACTCCTACGAGCAGTACTCC. Translating it yields CASSDLTGDSYEQYS.

This clone was recorded a few times. The V gene is TRBV28, the J gene TRBJ1-5; D may be TRBD1 (5 bases). This CDR3 contains 12 residues. V was cut by 5 bases and J by 4 bases, with 6 bases left in between. The germline V gene encodes CDR1 MDHEN and CDR2 SYDVKM. CDR3 coding DNA: TGTGCCAGCAGTCGGGGGAATCAGCCCCAGCATTTT. Its translation is CASSRGNQPQHF.

This clone occurred a few times. V is TRBV6-1 and J is TRBJ2-1, with 9 bases aligning to TRBD2. Unmatched junction bases numbered 6, after V lost 3 bases and J lost 6 bases. CDR1 and CDR2 from the germline V gene are MNHNS and SASEGT. The CDR3 loop spans 15 amino acids. The CDR3 bases are TGTGCCAGCAGTGAGCTGGCGGGAGGGCCCAATGAGCAGTTCTTC. This gives the protein CASSELAGGPNEQFF.

The genes are TRBV10-2 and TRBJ2-7; D may be TRBD2 (5 bases). Germline CDR1 WSHSY, CDR2 SAAADI. Trimming cost V 3 bases and J 2 bases, with 11 bases left between them. The CDR3 loop spans 14 amino acids. The CDR3 nucleotides read TGCGCCAGCAGTGATCGTGGGAGAACCTACGAGCAGTACTTC. Its translation: CASSDRGRTYEQYF.

This chain links TRBV9 with TRBJ1-1; D remains ambiguous. CDR1 is SGDLS, CDR2 YYNGEE, per germline. The V end was cut by 3 bases, the J end by 5 bases, with 11 bases between. The CDR3 covers 13 residues. Here the CDR3 reads CASSAHRGTEAFF. The CDR3 bases are TGTGCCAGCAGCGCACACCGAGGTACTGAAGCTTTCTTT.

The chain combines TRBV5-1 with TRBJ1-2; 9 nucleotides agree with TRBD1. CDR3 size: 14 residues. Germline V gives CDR1 SGHRS, CDR2 YFSETQ. Trimming at V came to 1 base and at J to 5 bases, leaving 3 bases not matched to a gene. CDR3 nucleotides: TGCGCCAGCAGCTTGAGGGGACAGGGATATGGCTACACCTTC. Translated, it gives CASSLRGQGYGYTF.

This clone was recorded once. The chain links TRBV30 to TRBJ2-2, with D tentatively TRBD2 (6 bases). The germline CDR1 and CDR2 sequences are GTSNPN and SVGIG (reference sequence). The CDR3 consists of 15 residues. V was cut by 2 bases and J by 1 base, with 11 bases left in between. The CDR3 reads CAWSMGLLNTGELFF. In DNA form, the CDR3 reads TGTGCCTGGAGTATGGGACTCCTGAACACCGGGGAGCTGTTTTTT.